This T cell receptor (beta chain) was identified in a study of early T cells in non-severe SARS-CoV-2 infection. Study details: Sequencing used unsorted whole-blood bulk RNA, so chains lack pairing.

On this clonotype itself: The antigen is not known.

Unique molecular identifiers were added to individual cDNA molecules. From the 5' RACE reads, TCRdb called clonotypes with MiXCR, one entry per CDR3 protein. The repertoire holds 50,000 or so distinct CDR3 sequences, with around 8% as singletons. The CDR3 is 16 amino acids. The germline V and J ends were trimmed by 6 bases and 1 base, with 16 bases remaining between them. Germline V lookup: CDR1 MNHEY, CDR2 SMNVEV (reference sequence). Study results and caveats: The study's VDJdb matching favored anti-spike CD8 responses and missed private and CD4 specificities.

The sequence came from an adult who was a healthcare worker with PCR-confirmed SARS-CoV-2 infection or an uninfected control (not recorded which). Sequenced material: whole blood. This sequence joins TRBV27 and TRBJ1-5; possibly TRBD1 for D (5 bases). CDR3 coding DNA: TGTGCCAGCAGGGACTCCGGGGGTTGGAGCAATCAGCCCCAGCATTTT. As protein: CASRDSGGWSNQPQHF.